The entry that follows covers one T cell receptor beta chain sequence. With 0 bases removed from V and 4 bases from J, the gap between germline ends came to 12 bases. CDR3 length: 15 residues. Germline-derived CDR1 and CDR2 are SGHDN and FVKESK. The data were taken from a study of control samples from healthy donors and cancer patients. Generated by immunoSEQ multiplex PCR, the TCRdb table keeps only in-frame clones and is missing some. Among 100,000 or so clones listed, roughly 91% were seen once. The sample consisted of blood. The TCR sequence derives from a man aged 30 to 39 in good health. The chain has TRBV14 and TRBJ2-5; possibly TRBD2 for D (6 bases). DNA for the CDR3: TGTGCCAGCAGCCAAGATTGGGGAGGACGAGAGACCCAGTACTTC. This gives the protein CASSQDWGGRETQYF.